These 27 T cell receptor beta chains share one sample of origin, sequenced in a study of blood T cell repertoires in COVID-19. The method was immunoSEQ multiplex PCR; TCRdb's version includes in-frame clones alone and lacks a portion of them. The profile shows 200,000 to 250,000 clones, about 90% of them singletons. The sequencing input was peripheral blood. These receptors all stem from a man between 60 and 75 years old with acute or convalescent COVID-19.

This clone came up once. The chain couples TRBV6-1 to TRBJ2-7; 8 bases agree with TRBD1. The V gene end was trimmed by 1 base and the J gene end by 2 bases; junction bases not matched to a gene: 13. The CDR3 totals 18 residues. Germline V gene sequence: CDR1 MNHNS, CDR2 SASEGT. The CDR3 spells CASSEVRGRMYSTYEQYF. In DNA, the CDR3 is TGTGCCAGCAGTGAAGTCAGGGGGCGGATGTATTCAACCTACGAGCAGTACTTC.

V and J are TRBV6-1 and TRBJ2-1; D is unclear. The CDR3 has 13 amino acids. CDR1 is MNHNS and CDR2 is SASEGT in the germline V gene. Trimming pared 3 bases from V and 8 bases from J, leaving 11 bases between. The CDR3 nucleotides read TGTGCCAGCAGTGACACCCCACGGTATGAGCAGTTCTTC. Amino acids: CASSDTPRYEQFF.

The chain links TRBV19 to TRBJ2-2, with D maybe TRBD2 (6 bases). Germline assignment: CDR1 LNHDA and CDR2 SQIVND (reference sequence). V lost 6 bases and J 3 bases, leaving 14 bases between the germline ends. CDR3 size: 15 residues. The CDR3 protein is CASSLGGRDTGELFF. As DNA, the CDR3 is TGTGCCAGTAGCCTCGGGGGTCGGGACACCGGGGAGCTGTTTTTT.

This clone was seen a handful of times. The rearrangement uses TRBV13 and TRBJ2-1; 7 bases match TRBD2. The CDR3 runs 16 residues. The V segment lost 0 bases and the J segment 8 bases; nucleotides outside the gene matches: 10. Germline CDR1 reads PRHDT; CDR2 reads FYEKMQ (reference sequence). Here the CDR3 DNA reads TGTGCCAGCAGCTTAGGGGGAGCGGGACCCGTCGATGAGCAGTTCTTC. This translates into CASSLGGAGPVDEQFF.

The V and J genes are TRBV19 and TRBJ2-1; 10 bases align to TRBD2. This CDR3 is 16 amino acids long. CDR1 LNHDA and CDR2 SQIVND come from the germline V gene (reference sequence). The V and J ends lost 7 bases and 1 base, in that order; junction bases with no gene match: 7. CDR3 DNA: TGTGCCAGTACTAGCGGGAGTAGTATTTCCTACAATGAGCAGTTCTTC. Translated, it gives CASTSGSSISYNEQFF.

The V call is TRBV5-1, the J call TRBJ1-2, with D maybe TRBD1 (5 bases). V was pared by 1 base and J by 7 bases, with 8 bases between. CDR1 and CDR2 (germline): SGHRS, YFSETQ. The CDR3 length is 12 residues. The CDR3 is CASSLTGLGYTF. In nucleotides, the CDR3 is TGCGCCAGCAGCTTGACAGGCCTTGGCTACACCTTC.

The V call is TRBV12-5, the J call TRBJ1-5; 8 bases fit TRBD1. The CDR3 is made up of 14 amino acids. J was trimmed by 2 bases and V by 4 bases; bases with no gene match: 1. The germline CDR1 and CDR2 sequences are LGHNT and FRNRAP. The CDR3 bases are TGTGCTAGTGGTTCGGACAGGGGCAATCAGCCCCAGCATTTT. The encoded protein is CASGSDRGNQPQHF.

The genes are TRBV7-2 and TRBJ1-5; D gene ambiguous. The CDR3 is 15 amino acids. In germline, CDR1 is SGHTA, CDR2 FQGNSA. Trimming took 1 base from V and 4 from J, leaving 11 bases between them. The CDR3 DNA is TGTGCCAGCAGCTTAGAATCCGACGGGAATCAGCCCCAGCATTTT. It yields the protein CASSLESDGNQPQHF.

The genes are TRBV28 and TRBJ1-4; D is possibly TRBD1 (6 bases). CDR1 and CDR2 from the germline V gene are MDHEN and SYDVKM. V lost 5 bases to trimming and J lost 3 bases, with 10 bases between them. The CDR3 is made up of 14 amino acids. The CDR3 loop reads CASSVTGSNEKLFF. Written as DNA, the CDR3 is TGTGCCAGCAGTGTGACAGGTTCTAATGAAAAACTGTTTTTT.

As for this clone: The germline gene is not matched at one end of the junction; a read error may be the cause. The chain is built from TRBV9 and TRBJ1-1; a weak D match, TRBD1 (6 bases). The CDR3 is made up of 15 amino acids. In germline, CDR1 is SGDLS, CDR2 YYNGEE. The CDR3 loop reads CASSVDDRGNAEAFF. For the CDR3, the DNA is TGTGCCAGCAGCGTAGACGATAGGGGGAACGCTGAAGCTTTCTTT.

The V and J genes are TRBV6-1 and TRBJ1-1; 9 bases are a match to TRBD1. Germline-derived CDR1 and CDR2 are MNHNS and SASEGT. V lost 1 base to trimming and J lost 6 bases; unmatched junction nucleotides: 6. The CDR3 extends over 15 amino acids. CDR3 loop: CASSEGYRGRPEAFF. CDR3 DNA: TGTGCCAGCAGTGAAGGTTACAGGGGGCGACCTGAAGCTTTCTTT.

The rearrangement joins TRBV11-3 to TRBJ2-3; no clear D. V lost 2 bases and J lost 6, with 9 bases in between. CDR3 length: 13 residues. From germline, CDR1 is SGHNT and CDR2 YENEEA. CDR3 sequence (DNA): TGTGCCAGCAGCTTACATTCCGGGGATACGCAGTATTTT. As protein: CASSLHSGDTQYF.

V and J are TRBV6-1 and TRBJ1-1, with a possible D match to TRBD1 (6 bases). The CDR3 is 16 residues long. Germline CDR1 MNHNS, CDR2 SASEGT. Between the trimmed V and J ends, which lost 2 bases and 3 bases, there was a span of 16 bases. CDR3 DNA sequence: TGTGCCAGCAGTGAACCGGGGACCAGGGGTTACACTGAAGCTTTCTTT. Protein product: CASSEPGTRGYTEAFF.

The V gene is TRBV19, the J gene TRBJ2-7, with 9 bases aligning to TRBD2. The germline CDR1 and CDR2 sequences are LNHDA and SQIVND (reference sequence). The CDR3 runs to 14 residues. The V gene end was trimmed by 4 bases and the J gene end by 6 bases; junction bases not matched to a gene: 7. CDR3 in DNA: TGTGCCAGTAGTAGCCTAGCGGGAAAGGTCGAGCAGTACTTC. It is translated as CASSSLAGKVEQYF.

The CDR3 is CASSPEYSSEKLFF. In DNA form, the CDR3 reads TGTGCCAGCAGCCCAGAATATTCTAGTGAAAAACTGTTTTTT. The chain combines TRBV7-6 with TRBJ1-4; no clear D gene. V lost 5 bases, J lost 7 bases, and 14 bases lay in between. The CDR3 totals 14 residues. Germline V gene data show CDR1 as SGHVS and CDR2 as FNYEAQ.

The CDR3 bases are TGTGCCTGGCGGACTAGCGGGAGTTACTCCTCCTACGAGCAGTACTTC. Its protein is CAWRTSGSYSSYEQYF. V gene TRBV30 combines with J gene TRBJ2-7, with 13 bases identical to TRBD2. Germline V gene data show CDR1 as GTSNPN and CDR2 as SVGIG (reference sequence). This CDR3 has 16 residues. Unmatched junction bases numbered 7, after V lost 5 bases and J lost 0 bases.

The chain carries TRBV6-5 and TRBJ1-1, with D possibly matching TRBD1 (5 bases). Germline CDR1 reads MNHEY; CDR2 reads SVGAGI. V was clipped by 11 bases and J by 4 bases, with 17 bases between them. The CDR3 is 13 amino acids. CDR3 sequence: CAGGVRVSTEAFF. The CDR3 coding sequence is TGTGCCGGGGGGGTTAGAGTGTCCACTGAAGCTTTCTTT.

This chain uses TRBV7-2 with TRBJ2-5, with 7 bases lining up with TRBD1. Germline CDR1 and CDR2: SGHTA and FQGNSA. The CDR3 runs 15 residues. J gave up 5 bases and V 2 bases, and 8 bases lay outside the gene matches. CDR3 amino acids: CASSLRGQLRETQYF. CDR3 sequence (DNA): TGTGCCAGCAGCTTAAGGGGACAGCTTAGGGAGACCCAGTACTTC.

J is TRBJ2-7 and V is TRBV10-2; tentatively, D is TRBD1 (5 bases). Per germline, CDR1 WSHSY and CDR2 SAAADI. This CDR3 has 14 amino acids. The ends were cut back, 2 bases at V and 4 bases at J, with 12 bases in the middle. CDR3 region: CASSEGARVYEQYF. For the CDR3, the DNA is TGCGCCAGCAGTGAGGGGGCTAGGGTATACGAGCAGTACTTC.

V gene TRBV4-3 combines with J gene TRBJ2-3; TRBD2 matches at 11 bases. Germline values: CDR1 LGHNA, CDR2 YSLEER. V gave up 3 bases and J gave up 1 base; unmatched junction bases: 6. CDR3 length: 17 amino acids. In DNA form, the CDR3 reads TGCGCCAGCAGCCAGGCGACTAGCGGGGCCCGCACAGATACGCAGTATTTT. Translation gives CASSQATSGARTDTQYF.

The chain couples TRBV29-1 to TRBJ2-5; D might be TRBD2 (6 bases). Trimming left V 4 bases short and J 10 bases short, with 13 bases between. Germline CDR1 SQVTM, CDR2 ANQGSEA. CDR3 size: 11 residues. The CDR3 bases are TGCAGCGTTGGACTAGGCCTGGGCCAGTACTTC. Translation: CSVGLGLGQYF.

The chain has TRBV6-5 and TRBJ2-7; TRBD1 aligns across 9 bases. The length of the CDR3 is 14 residues. V shed 7 bases and J 4 bases; nucleotides not matched to a gene: 8. Looked up from germline, CDR1 is MNHEY and CDR2 is SVGAGI. Written as DNA, the CDR3 is TGTGCCAGCAAACAGGGACAGGGTTTATACGAGCAGTACTTC. This translates into CASKQGQGLYEQYF.

This chain uses TRBV24-1 with TRBJ2-7, with D possibly being TRBD1 (6 bases). Per germline, CDR1 KGHDR and CDR2 SFDVKD. V lost 2 bases, J lost 7 bases, and 17 bases lay in between. The CDR3 is 15 residues long. The CDR3 DNA sequence: TGTGCCACCAGTGATTCCCGGACAGCCCCCAGGGAGCAGTACTTC. Encoded protein: CATSDSRTAPREQYF.

The gene calls are TRBV19 and TRBJ2-2; 11 nucleotides match TRBD2. V gave up 2 bases and J gave up 1 base; unmatched junction bases: 6. Germline CDR1 and CDR2: LNHDA and SQIVND (reference sequence). The CDR3 length is 18 residues. CDR3 sequence: CASSIWLAGGQNTGELFF. In nucleotides, the CDR3 is TGTGCCAGTAGTATATGGCTAGCGGGAGGCCAGAACACCGGGGAGCTGTTTTTT.

Here the CDR3 DNA reads TGTGCCAGCAGCCTCCTTGGCGGGACAGGGAAGGAGACCCAGTACTTC. It specifies CASSLLGGTGKETQYF. V usage is TRBV9 and J usage is TRBJ2-5; 9 positions agree with TRBD1. CDR1 is SGDLS, CDR2 YYNGEE, per germline. V lost 4 bases, J lost 5 bases, and 12 bases stayed unmatched. CDR3 length: 16 amino acids.

This chain connects TRBV30 to TRBJ1-6; D call uncertain. The CDR3 runs to 13 residues. The germline V gene has CDR1 GTSNPN and CDR2 SVGIG (reference sequence). V was shortened by 2 bases and J by 7 bases, with 9 bases between the two germline ends. The DNA for the CDR3 is TGTGCCTGGAGTCGGGATGAAAATTCACCCCTCCACTTT. This translates into CAWSRDENSPLHF.

The V and J genes are TRBV11-2 and TRBJ2-5, with D unclear. Trimming took 5 bases from V and 3 from J, leaving 22 bases between them. Germline V CDR1 and CDR2: SGHAT, FQNNGV. CDR3 length: 17 residues. CDR3 amino acids: CASSLRGGSIVKETQYF. The DNA of the CDR3 is TGTGCCAGCAGCCTCCGCGGTGGTAGCATCGTAAAAGAGACCCAGTACTTC.